These 21 T cell receptor beta chains share one sample of origin, sequenced in a study of patients and donors after allogeneic stem cell transplantation. TCRdb called the RT-PCR reads again in MiXCR, with one record for every CDR3 protein. This table holds about 960,000 distinct CDR3 sequences, over 15% found once. The sequenced material came from blood, either unsorted or a sorted T cell fraction (not recorded which). These receptors all come from a human donor who was either an allogeneic HSCT recipient or a stem cell or donor lymphocyte infusion donor (not recorded which). It is not recorded whose cells these are; they may come from a transplant donor.

The V call is TRBV25-1, the J call TRBJ1-1; D remains ambiguous. Germline V CDR1 and CDR2: MGHDK, SYGVNS. Between the trimmed V and J ends, which lost 4 bases and 7 bases, there was a span of 7 bases. CDR3 size: 11 residues. The CDR3 DNA follows: TGTGCCAGCAGTGCTGCGTATGAAGCTTTCTTT. Translated, it gives CASSAAYEAFF.

This chain links TRBV27 with TRBJ2-2; 7 nucleotides align to TRBD1. The CDR3 has 15 amino acids. The V gene end was trimmed by 3 bases and the J gene end by 4 bases; junction bases not matched to a gene: 5. Germline lookup yields CDR1 MNHEY and CDR2 SMNVEV (reference sequence). CDR3 loop: CASSFKTGRTGELFF. For the CDR3, the DNA is TGTGCCAGCAGTTTTAAGACAGGGCGCACCGGGGAGCTGTTTTTT.

This clonotype was recorded a few times. This chain connects TRBV7-8 to TRBJ1-4, with 8 bases matching TRBD1. Trimming removed 5 bases from V and 6 bases from J; junction bases left unmatched: 8. Germline lookup yields CDR1 SGHVS and CDR2 FQNEAQ. The CDR3 extends over 15 amino acids. CDR3 nucleotide sequence: TGTGCCAGCAGCCCCTTGGACAGGGTTGATGAAAAACTGTTTTTT. Encoded protein: CASSPLDRVDEKLFF.

The J gene is TRBJ2-7, the V gene TRBV11-2, with 7 bases lining up with TRBD2. Germline values: CDR1 SGHAT, CDR2 FQNNGV. The CDR3 length is 16 residues. V lost 4 bases and J lost 1; bases outside the gene matches: 10. The CDR3, as DNA: TGTGCCAGCAGCTGGGGCCTAGCGGAACTTTCCTACGAGCAGTACTTC. Its protein is CASSWGLAELSYEQYF.

In its sample, this clonotype was seen a few times. The chain employs TRBV11-2 and TRBJ1-4, with D uncertain. Looked up from germline, CDR1 is SGHAT and CDR2 is FQNNGV. Trimming removed 5 bases at V and 4 bases at J, with 14 bases between. This CDR3 has 15 amino acids. This CDR3 is CASSPSHGYNEKLFF. CDR3 sequence (DNA): TGTGCCAGCAGCCCGTCCCACGGTTATAATGAAAAACTGTTTTTT.

The J gene is TRBJ1-2, the V gene TRBV18, with D unclear. The CDR3 spans 13 residues. Germline values: CDR1 KGHSH, CDR2 LQKENI. The V end was cut by 3 bases, the J end by 8 bases, with 13 bases between. The CDR3 region is CASSPVQGFGYTF. CDR3 in DNA: TGTGCCAGCTCACCCGTTCAAGGTTTCGGCTACACCTTC.

This clonotype was counted between two and nine times. The V gene is TRBV3-1, the J gene TRBJ2-7; 8 positions match TRBD2. This CDR3 has 16 amino acids. From germline, CDR1 is LGHDT and CDR2 YNNKEL (reference sequence). The junction had 4 bases not matched to a gene; V was cut back by 0 bases and J by 0 bases. CDR3 sequence (DNA): TGTGCCAGCAGCCAAGACCGCGGGGGGCGCTCCTACGAGCAGTACTTC. Its protein product is CASSQDRGGRSYEQYF.

The table lists this clonotype with a few counts. V usage is TRBV4-3 and J usage is TRBJ1-4; 8 nucleotides agree with TRBD1. Trimming took 0 bases from V and 8 from J; bases not matched to a gene: 8. The CDR3 length is 16 residues. CDR1 is LGHNA and CDR2 is YSLEER in the germline V gene. CDR3 in DNA: TGCGCCAGCAGCCAAGATATTACAGGGGGTTACGAAAAACTGTTTTTT. Amino acid sequence: CASSQDITGGYEKLFF.

A few counts support this clonotype. The chain couples TRBV7-9 to TRBJ2-2; D assignment may be TRBD1 or TRBD2 (5 bases each). Germline V gene data show CDR1 as SEHNR and CDR2 as FQNEAQ (reference sequence). V gave up 6 bases and J gave up 8 bases, with 10 bases separating them. The CDR3 is 12 residues long. The chain's CDR3 is CASSWDGGELFF. The DNA of the CDR3 is TGTGCCAGCAGTTGGGACGGAGGGGAGCTGTTTTTT.

This clonotype was counted ten times or more. In DNA form, the CDR3 reads TGTGCCAGCAGCTTAGCCGGGACCCAGGATTCACCCCTCCACTTT. It translates to CASSLAGTQDSPLHF. The rearrangement uses TRBV7-2 and TRBJ1-6; a possible D gene is TRBD1 (5 bases). V gave up 0 bases and J gave up 8 bases, with 11 bases separating them. CDR3 length: 15 residues. In germline, CDR1 is SGHTA, CDR2 FQGNSA.

The rearrangement uses TRBV9 and TRBJ2-3; 7 nucleotides agree with TRBD2. This CDR3 region has 14 residues. Germline lookup yields CDR1 SGDLS and CDR2 YYNGEE. V lost 4 bases to trimming and J lost 3 bases; unmatched junction nucleotides: 5. CDR3 DNA sequence: TGTGCCAGCAGCCCTCTGCGGGAGACAGATACGCAGTATTTT. It specifies CASSPLRETDTQYF. Full variable domain (rest looked up from reference TRBV9 and TRBJ2-3): DSGVTQTPKHLITATGQRVTLRCSPRSGDLSVYWYQQSLDQGLQFLIQYYNGEERAKGNILERFSAQQFPDLHSELNLSSLELGDSALYFCASSPLRETDTQYFGPGTRLTVL.

The V gene is TRBV30, the J gene TRBJ2-1, with unresolved D. Trimming took 5 bases from V and 6 from J, leaving 11 bases between them. This CDR3 region has 12 residues. Germline values: CDR1 GTSNPN, CDR2 SVGIG (reference sequence). For the CDR3, the DNA is TGTGCCTGGGCCGACCCTCCCAATGAGCAGTTCTTC. It is translated as CAWADPPNEQFF.

This clonotype was detected only a few times. The chain links TRBV29-1 to TRBJ1-6; D remains unclear. V was clipped by 7 bases and J by 9 bases, with 13 bases between them. The germline CDR1 and CDR2 sequences are SQVTM and ANQGSEA. The CDR3 covers 12 residues. CDR3 in amino acids: CSAGIGGSPLHF. For the CDR3, the DNA is TGCAGCGCTGGGATCGGAGGTTCACCCCTCCACTTT.

This clonotype was counted between two and nine times. DNA for the CDR3: TGCGCCAGCAGCTTGGCGGAAACTAACTATGGCTACACCTTC. This encodes CASSLAETNYGYTF. The J gene is TRBJ1-2, the V gene TRBV5-1, with no clear D. The germline V and J ends were trimmed by 0 bases and 0 bases, with 6 bases remaining between them. The length of the CDR3 is 14 residues. Per germline, CDR1 SGHRS and CDR2 YFSETQ.

This clonotype was counted a few times. The rearrangement uses TRBV24-1 and TRBJ2-2, with D tentatively TRBD1 or TRBD2 (6 bases each). Looked up from germline, CDR1 is KGHDR and CDR2 is SFDVKD. The CDR3 is made up of 18 amino acids. Trimming removed 2 bases from V and 1 base from J, with 16 bases in between. CDR3 in amino acids: CATSDSQGWGENTGELFF. The CDR3 DNA reads as TGTGCCACCAGTGATTCACAGGGTTGGGGGGAGAACACCGGGGAGCTGTTTTTT.

V and J are TRBV12-3 or TRBV12-4 and TRBJ1-1, with a weak D call TRBD1 (5 bases). Trimming took 1 base from V and 2 from J, leaving 11 bases between them. CDR3 length equals 15 residues. Written as DNA, the CDR3 is TGTGCCAGCAGTTTAGAGCGGGGGGTAAACACTGAAGCTTTCTTT. Translation: CASSLERGVNTEAFF.

This clonotype was counted between two and nine times. V gene TRBV16 combines with J gene TRBJ1-1; D is unresolved. This CDR3 is 13 amino acids long. V was pared by 1 base and J by 4 bases, with 7 bases between. Germline assignment: CDR1 KGHSY and CDR2 FQNENV. The CDR3 here is CASSQYRTTEAFF. The CDR3 DNA sequence: TGTGCCAGCAGCCAATATAGGACCACTGAAGCTTTCTTT.

V gene TRBV20-1 combines with J gene TRBJ1-1; TRBD1 might be the D (5 bases). The V end was cut by 5 bases, the J end by 0 bases, with 13 bases between. The CDR3 consists of 14 residues. Per germline, CDR1 DFQATT and CDR2 SNEGSKA (reference sequence). The CDR3 sequence: CSAQKQVMNTEAFF. The CDR3 coding sequence is TGCAGTGCTCAAAAACAGGTGATGAACACTGAAGCTTTCTTT.

The chain couples TRBV7-9 to TRBJ1-2; 9 bases line up with TRBD1. After removal of 1 base from V and 5 bases from J, the junction contained 11 bases not matched to a gene. Germline assignment: CDR1 SEHNR and CDR2 FQNEAQ (reference sequence). CDR3 length: 17 amino acids. CDR3 DNA: TGTGCCAGCAGCTTAGTCCCGGGACAGGGACGGGGGTATGGCTACACCTTC. It specifies CASSLVPGQGRGYGYTF.

This clonotype was seen only a few times. Written as DNA, the CDR3 is TGCAGCGTTCTAGGGACAGGGGGGTACGAGCAGTACTTC. It codes for CSVLGTGGYEQYF. The rearrangement uses TRBV29-1 and TRBJ2-7; TRBD1 agrees at 11 bases. Germline V gene lookup returns CDR1 SQVTM and CDR2 ANQGSEA. V lost 5 bases to trimming and J lost 4 bases; unmatched junction nucleotides: 4. The CDR3 has 13 residues.

This clonotype was counted a few times. The rearrangement uses TRBV20-1 and TRBJ2-1, with no clear D. V was trimmed by 2 bases and J by 7 bases, leaving 6 bases between them. Germline lookup yields CDR1 DFQATT and CDR2 SNEGSKA (reference sequence). This CDR3 is 11 amino acids long. CDR3 residues: CSARPPNEQFF. The CDR3 nucleotides read TGCAGTGCTAGACCACCTAATGAGCAGTTCTTC.